This T cell receptor (beta chain) was captured by sequencing in a study of HIV-infected patients and healthy controls. Study observations and caveats: The study did not determine the donors' HLA types.

No cell fractionation was done, so the repertoire covers all unsorted peripheral blood T cells. This clonotype was recorded at least ten times. Its antigen is not known. Germline CDR1 KGHSH, CDR2 LQKENI. This CDR3 contains 12 residues. V shed 4 bases and J 7 bases; nucleotides not matched to a gene: 4. Reverse transcription used around 540 ng RNA and constant-region primers for alpha and beta. Alpha and beta chain libraries were made separately by chain-specific third strand synthesis with multiplexing indices. A single record per CDR3 protein comes from TCRdb applying MiXCR to the 5' RACE reads. This repertoire shows 15,000 to 17,000 distinct CDR3 sequences, 6% to 9% found once; its top ten account for approximately 8%.

The sample consisted of blood. The chain is built from TRBV18 and TRBJ2-7; 7 nucleotides line up with TRBD2. The TCR sequence derives from an adult in good health. The CDR3 here is CASSRGGTEQYF. For the CDR3, the DNA is TGTGCCAGCTCACGGGGGGGGACGGAGCAGTACTTC.